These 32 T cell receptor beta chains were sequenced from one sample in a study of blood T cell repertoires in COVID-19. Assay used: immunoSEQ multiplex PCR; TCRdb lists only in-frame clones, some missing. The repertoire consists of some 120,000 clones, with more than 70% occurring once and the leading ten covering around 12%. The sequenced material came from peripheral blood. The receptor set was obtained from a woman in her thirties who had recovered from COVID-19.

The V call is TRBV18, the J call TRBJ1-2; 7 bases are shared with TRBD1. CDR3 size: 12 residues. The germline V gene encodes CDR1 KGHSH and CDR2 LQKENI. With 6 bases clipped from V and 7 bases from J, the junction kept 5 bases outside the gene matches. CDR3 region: CASSPDRVGYTF. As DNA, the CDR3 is TGTGCCAGCTCCCCCGACAGGGTTGGCTACACCTTC.

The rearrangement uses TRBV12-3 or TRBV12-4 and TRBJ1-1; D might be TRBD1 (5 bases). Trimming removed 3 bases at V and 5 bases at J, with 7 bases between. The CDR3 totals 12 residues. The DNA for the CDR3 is TGTGCCAGCAGTTTGAAGGGGACTGAAGCTTTCTTT. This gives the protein CASSLKGTEAFF.

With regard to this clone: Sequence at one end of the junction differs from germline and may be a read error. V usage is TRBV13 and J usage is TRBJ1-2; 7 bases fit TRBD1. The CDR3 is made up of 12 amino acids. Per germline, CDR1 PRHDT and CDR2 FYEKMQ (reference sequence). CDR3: CASSRADREDSF. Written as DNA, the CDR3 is TGTGCCAGCAGCCGGGCAGACAGGGAGGACAGCTTC.

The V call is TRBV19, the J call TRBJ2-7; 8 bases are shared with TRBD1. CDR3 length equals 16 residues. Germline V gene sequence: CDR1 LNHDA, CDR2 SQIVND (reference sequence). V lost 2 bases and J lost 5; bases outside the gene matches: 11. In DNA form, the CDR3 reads TGTGCCAGTAGTATAACCTTGTCGGACAGGGCCCACGAGCAGTACTTC. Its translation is CASSITLSDRAHEQYF.

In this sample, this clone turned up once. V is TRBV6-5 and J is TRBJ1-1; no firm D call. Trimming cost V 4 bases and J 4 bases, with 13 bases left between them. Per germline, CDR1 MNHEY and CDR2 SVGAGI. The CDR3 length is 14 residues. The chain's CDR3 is CASSLTGRSTEAFF. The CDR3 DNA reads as TGTGCCAGCAGTTTAACCGGAAGGAGCACTGAAGCTTTCTTT.

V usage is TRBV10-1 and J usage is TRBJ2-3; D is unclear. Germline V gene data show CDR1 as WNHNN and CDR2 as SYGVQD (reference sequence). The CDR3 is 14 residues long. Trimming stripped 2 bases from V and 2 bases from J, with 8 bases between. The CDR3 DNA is TGCGCCAGCAGTGAGAACCGAGCCACAGATACGCAGTATTTT. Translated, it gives CASSENRATDTQYF.

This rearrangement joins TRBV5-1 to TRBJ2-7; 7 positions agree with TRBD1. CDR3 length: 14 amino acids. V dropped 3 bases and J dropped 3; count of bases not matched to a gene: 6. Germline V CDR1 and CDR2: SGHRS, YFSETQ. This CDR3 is CASSSDRDDYEQYF. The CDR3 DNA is TGCGCCAGCAGCTCAGACAGGGACGACTACGAGCAGTACTTC. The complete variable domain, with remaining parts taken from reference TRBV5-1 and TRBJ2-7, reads KAGVTQTPRYLIKTRGQQVTLSCSPISGHRSVSWYQQTPGQGLQFLFEYFSETQRNKGNFPGRFSGRQFSNSRSEMNVSTLELGDSALYLCASSSDRDDYEQYFGPGTRLTVT.

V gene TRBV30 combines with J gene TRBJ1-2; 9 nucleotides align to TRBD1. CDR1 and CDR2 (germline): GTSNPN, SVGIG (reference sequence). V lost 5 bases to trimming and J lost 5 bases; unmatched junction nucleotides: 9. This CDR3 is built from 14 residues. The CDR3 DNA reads TGTGCCTGGGTCCTAAGGACAGGGGATTATGGCTACACCTTC. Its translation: CAWVLRTGDYGYTF.

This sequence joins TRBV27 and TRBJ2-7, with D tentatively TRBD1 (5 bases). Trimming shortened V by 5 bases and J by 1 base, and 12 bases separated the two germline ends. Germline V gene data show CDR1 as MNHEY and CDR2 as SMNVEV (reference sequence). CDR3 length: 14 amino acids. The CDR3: CASSRSGFSYEQYF. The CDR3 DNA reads TGTGCCAGCAGTCGTTCAGGGTTTTCCTACGAGCAGTACTTC.

In DNA form, the CDR3 reads TGTGCCAGTAGTATAGCCGGGGTTAAAACTAATGAAAAACTGTTTTTT. Its translation: CASSIAGVKTNEKLFF. The chain employs TRBV19 and TRBJ1-4; D remains unclear. V was pared by 1 base and J by 1 base, with 10 bases between. The CDR3 sequence is 16 residues long. The germline gives CDR1 LNHDA, CDR2 SQIVND (reference sequence).

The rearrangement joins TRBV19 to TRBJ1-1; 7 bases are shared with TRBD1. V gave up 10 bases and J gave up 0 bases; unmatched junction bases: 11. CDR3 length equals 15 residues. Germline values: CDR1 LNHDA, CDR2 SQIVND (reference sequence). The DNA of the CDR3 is TGTGCCACCAAAACGGGACAGCATATGAACACTGAAGCTTTCTTT. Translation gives CATKTGQHMNTEAFF.

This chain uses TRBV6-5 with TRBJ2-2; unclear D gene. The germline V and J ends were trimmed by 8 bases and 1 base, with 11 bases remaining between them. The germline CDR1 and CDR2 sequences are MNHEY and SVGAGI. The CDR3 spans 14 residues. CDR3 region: CASASRGNTGELFF. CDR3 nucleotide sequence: TGTGCCAGCGCTTCGCGTGGGAACACCGGGGAGCTGTTTTTT.

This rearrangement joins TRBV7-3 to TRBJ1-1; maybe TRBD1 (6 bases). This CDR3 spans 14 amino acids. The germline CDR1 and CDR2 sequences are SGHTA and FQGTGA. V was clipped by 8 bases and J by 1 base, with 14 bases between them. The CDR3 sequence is CASAARGGNTEAFF. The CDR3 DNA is TGTGCCAGCGCTGCCAGAGGGGGGAACACTGAAGCTTTCTTT.

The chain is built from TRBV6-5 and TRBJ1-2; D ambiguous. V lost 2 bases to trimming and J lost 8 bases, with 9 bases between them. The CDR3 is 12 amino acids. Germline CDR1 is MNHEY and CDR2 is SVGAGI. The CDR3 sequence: CASSYEGDGYTF. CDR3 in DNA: TGTGCCAGCAGTTACGAGGGAGACGGCTACACCTTC.

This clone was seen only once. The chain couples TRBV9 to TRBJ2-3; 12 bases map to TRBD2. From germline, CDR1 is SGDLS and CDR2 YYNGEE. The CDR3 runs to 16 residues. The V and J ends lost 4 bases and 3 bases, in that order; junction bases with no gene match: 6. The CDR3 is CASSPGLAGSTDTQYF. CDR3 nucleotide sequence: TGTGCCAGCAGCCCGGGACTAGCGGGCAGTACAGATACGCAGTATTTT.

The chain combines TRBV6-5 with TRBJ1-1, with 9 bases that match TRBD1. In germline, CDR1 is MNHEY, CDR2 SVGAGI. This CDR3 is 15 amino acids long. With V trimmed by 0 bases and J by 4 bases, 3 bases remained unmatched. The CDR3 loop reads CASSYSMTGGTEAFF. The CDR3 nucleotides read TGTGCCAGCAGTTACTCGATGACAGGGGGCACTGAAGCTTTCTTT.

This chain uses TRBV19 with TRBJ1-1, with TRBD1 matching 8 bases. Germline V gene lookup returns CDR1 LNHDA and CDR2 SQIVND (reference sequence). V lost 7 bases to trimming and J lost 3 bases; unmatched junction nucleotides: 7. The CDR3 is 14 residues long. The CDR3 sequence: CASTLTGVDTEAFF. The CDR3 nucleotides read TGTGCCAGTACCCTGACAGGGGTAGACACTGAAGCTTTCTTT.

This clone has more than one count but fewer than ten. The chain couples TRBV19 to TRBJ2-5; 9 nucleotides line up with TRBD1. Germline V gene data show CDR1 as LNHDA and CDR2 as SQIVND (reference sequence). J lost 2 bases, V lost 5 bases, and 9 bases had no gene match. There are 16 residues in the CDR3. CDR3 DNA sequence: TGTGCCAGTAGTTTCCCGGGACAGGGAGGACAAGAGACCCAGTACTTC. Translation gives CASSFPGQGGQETQYF.

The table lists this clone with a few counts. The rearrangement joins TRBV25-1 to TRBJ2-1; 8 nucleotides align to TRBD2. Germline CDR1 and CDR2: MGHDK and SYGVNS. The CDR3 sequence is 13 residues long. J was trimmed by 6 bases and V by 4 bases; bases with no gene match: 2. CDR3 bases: TGTGCCAGCAGTGCGGGACTAGGCAATGAGCAGTTCTTC. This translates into CASSAGLGNEQFF.

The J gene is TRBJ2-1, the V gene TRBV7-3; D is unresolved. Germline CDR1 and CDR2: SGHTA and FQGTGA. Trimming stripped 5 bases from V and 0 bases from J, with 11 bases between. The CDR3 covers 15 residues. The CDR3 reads CASSPTISSYNEQFF. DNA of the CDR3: TGTGCCAGCAGCCCCACTATATCCTCCTACAATGAGCAGTTCTTC.

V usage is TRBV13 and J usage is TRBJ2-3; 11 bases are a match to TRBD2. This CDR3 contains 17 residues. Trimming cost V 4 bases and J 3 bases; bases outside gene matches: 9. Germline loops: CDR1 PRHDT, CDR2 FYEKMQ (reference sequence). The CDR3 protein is CASSSSASGGQTDTQYF. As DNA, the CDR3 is TGTGCCAGCAGCTCCTCGGCTAGCGGGGGGCAGACAGATACGCAGTATTTT.

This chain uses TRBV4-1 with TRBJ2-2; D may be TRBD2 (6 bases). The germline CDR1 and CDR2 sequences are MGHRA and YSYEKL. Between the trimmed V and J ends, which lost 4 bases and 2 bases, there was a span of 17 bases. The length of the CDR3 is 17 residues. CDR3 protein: CASSPVGAGRNTGELFF. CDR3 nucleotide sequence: TGCGCCAGCAGCCCCGTAGGAGCGGGTCGAAACACCGGGGAGCTGTTTTTT.

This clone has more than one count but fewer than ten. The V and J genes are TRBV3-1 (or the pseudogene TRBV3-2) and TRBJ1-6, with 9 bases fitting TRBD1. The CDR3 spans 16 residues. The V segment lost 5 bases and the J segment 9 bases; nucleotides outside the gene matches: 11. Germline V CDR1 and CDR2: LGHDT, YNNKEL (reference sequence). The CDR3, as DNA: TGTGCCAGCAGCAAGAAAGGACAGGGGTTTGGTTCACCCCTCCACTTT. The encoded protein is CASSKKGQGFGSPLHF.

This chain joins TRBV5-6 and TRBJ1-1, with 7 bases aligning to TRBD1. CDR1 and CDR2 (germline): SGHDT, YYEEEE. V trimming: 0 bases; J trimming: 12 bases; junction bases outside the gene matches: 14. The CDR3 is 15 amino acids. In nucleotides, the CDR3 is TGTGCCAGCAGCTTGGAAGGGGGCAAAGGACAGTCTCCTTTCTTT. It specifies CASSLEGGKGQSPFF.

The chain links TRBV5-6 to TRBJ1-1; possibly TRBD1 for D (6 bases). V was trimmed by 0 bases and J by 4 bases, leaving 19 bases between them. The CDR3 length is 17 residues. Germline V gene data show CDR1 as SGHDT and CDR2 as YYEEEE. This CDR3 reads CASSLVGTGKGGTEAFF. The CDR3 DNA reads TGTGCCAGCAGCTTGGTGGGGACGGGGAAAGGGGGCACTGAAGCTTTCTTT. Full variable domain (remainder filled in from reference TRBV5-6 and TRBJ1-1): DAGVTQSPTHLIKTRGQQVTLRCSPKSGHDTVSWYQQALGQGPQFIFQYYEEEERQRGNFPDRFSGHQFPNYSSELNVNALLLGDSALYLCASSLVGTGKGGTEAFFGQGTRLTVV.

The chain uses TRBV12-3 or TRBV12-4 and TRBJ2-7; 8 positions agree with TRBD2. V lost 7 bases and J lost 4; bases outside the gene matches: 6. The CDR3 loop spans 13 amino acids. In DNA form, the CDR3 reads TGTGCCAGCACGAAGGTAGCGGGGTACGAGCAGTACTTC. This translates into CASTKVAGYEQYF.

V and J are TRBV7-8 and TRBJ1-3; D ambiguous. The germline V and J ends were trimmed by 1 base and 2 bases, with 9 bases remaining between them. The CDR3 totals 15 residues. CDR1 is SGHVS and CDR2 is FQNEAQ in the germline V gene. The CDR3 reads CASSLDGETGNTIYF. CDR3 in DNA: TGTGCCAGCAGCTTAGACGGGGAAACTGGAAACACCATATATTTT.

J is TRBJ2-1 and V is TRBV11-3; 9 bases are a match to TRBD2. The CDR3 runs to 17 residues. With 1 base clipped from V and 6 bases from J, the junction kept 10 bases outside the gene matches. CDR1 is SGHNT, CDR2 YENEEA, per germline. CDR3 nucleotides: TGTGCCAGCAGCTTAGCAGTAGCGGGAGAAAGTGGCAATGAGCAGTTCTTC. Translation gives CASSLAVAGESGNEQFF.

The CDR3 reads CASSNGGGGINEQFF. CDR3 bases: TGTGCCAGCAGCAACGGCGGGGGCGGAATCAATGAGCAGTTCTTC. The chain combines TRBV5-4 with TRBJ2-1; D possibly corresponds to TRBD2 (7 bases). CDR3 size: 15 residues. The germline gives CDR1 SGHNT, CDR2 YYREEE (reference sequence). Between the trimmed V and J ends, which lost 4 bases and 6 bases, there was a span of 17 bases.

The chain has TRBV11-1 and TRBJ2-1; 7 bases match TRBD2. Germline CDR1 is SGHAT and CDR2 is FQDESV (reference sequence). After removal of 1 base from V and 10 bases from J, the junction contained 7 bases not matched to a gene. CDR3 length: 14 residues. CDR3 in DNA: TGTGCCAGCAGCTTAGGATCGGGAGGTCTCGAGCAGTTCTTC. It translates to CASSLGSGGLEQFF.

CDR3 amino acids: CASSMGMVRTDGYTF. The DNA of the CDR3 is TGTGCCAGCAGCATGGGAATGGTTCGGACAGATGGCTACACCTTC. The chain carries TRBV5-4 and TRBJ1-2, with D perhaps TRBD1 (6 bases). This CDR3 has 15 amino acids. In germline, CDR1 is SGHNT, CDR2 YYREEE (reference sequence). V was pared by 4 bases and J by 6 bases, with 19 bases between.

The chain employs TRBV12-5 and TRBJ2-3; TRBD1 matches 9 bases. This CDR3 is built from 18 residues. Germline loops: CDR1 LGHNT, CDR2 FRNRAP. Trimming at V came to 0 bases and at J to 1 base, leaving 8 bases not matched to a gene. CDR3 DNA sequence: TGTGCTAGTGGTTTGGTACGGACAGGGGAAGAGGGCACAGATACGCAGTATTTT. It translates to CASGLVRTGEEGTDTQYF.